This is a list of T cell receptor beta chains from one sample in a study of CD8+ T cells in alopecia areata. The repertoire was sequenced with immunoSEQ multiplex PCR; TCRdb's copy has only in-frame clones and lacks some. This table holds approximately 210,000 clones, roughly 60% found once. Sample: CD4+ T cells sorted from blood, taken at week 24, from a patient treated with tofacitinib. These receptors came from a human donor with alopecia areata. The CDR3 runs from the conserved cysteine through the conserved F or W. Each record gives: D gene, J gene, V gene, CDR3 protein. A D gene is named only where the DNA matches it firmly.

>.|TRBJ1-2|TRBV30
CAWSAPTQGNYGYTF
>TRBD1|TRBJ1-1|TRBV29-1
CSVEWAGGQNTEAFF
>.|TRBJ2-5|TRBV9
CASSVEQRTETQYF
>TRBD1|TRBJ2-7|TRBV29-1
CSVEGQGVSSYEQYF
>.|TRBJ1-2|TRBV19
CASSPLGEADYGYTF
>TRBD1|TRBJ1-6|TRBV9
CASSVTGTNSPLHF
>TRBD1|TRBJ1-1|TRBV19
CASSTSTGGYDEAFF
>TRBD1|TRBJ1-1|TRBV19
CARPHRGWRTEAFF
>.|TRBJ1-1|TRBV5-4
CATGGTEAFF
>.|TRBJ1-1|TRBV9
CASSVVGGRLQGNTEAFF
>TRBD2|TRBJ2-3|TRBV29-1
CSVDSWTSGGTDTQYF
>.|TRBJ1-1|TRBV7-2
CASSLVRGTEAFF
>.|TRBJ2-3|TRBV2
CASSEALRADTQYF
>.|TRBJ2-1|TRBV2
CASTGTGKFYNEQFF
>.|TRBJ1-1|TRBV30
CAWSASFAEAFF
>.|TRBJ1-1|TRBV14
CASSQGGLGYAFF
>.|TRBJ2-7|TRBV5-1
CASSLGIGEQYF
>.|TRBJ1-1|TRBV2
CASSEGGQYGTEAFF
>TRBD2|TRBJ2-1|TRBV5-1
CASKVSGGSSYNEQFF
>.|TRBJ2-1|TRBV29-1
CSVEGPNWSEQFF
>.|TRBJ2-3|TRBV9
CASSASGLDTQYF
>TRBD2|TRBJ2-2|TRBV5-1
CASSPQLAMNTGELFF
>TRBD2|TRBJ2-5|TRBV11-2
CASSPGTSGGVQETQYF
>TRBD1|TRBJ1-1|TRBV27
CASSLRGPGEAFF
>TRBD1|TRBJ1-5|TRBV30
CACGTGRNQPQHF
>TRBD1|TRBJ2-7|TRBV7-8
CASSRSQGEGTEQYF
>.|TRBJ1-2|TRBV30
CAWSVASGRAHGYTF
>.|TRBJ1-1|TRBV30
CAWSRAGYTEAFF
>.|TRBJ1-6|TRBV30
CAWMGHYNSPLHF
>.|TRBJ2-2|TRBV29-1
CSALRNSGELFF
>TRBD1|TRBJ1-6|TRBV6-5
CASSRDSNSPLHF
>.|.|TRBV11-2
CASSFSGNTYEQYF
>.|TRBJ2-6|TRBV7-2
CASSFFSASGANVLTF
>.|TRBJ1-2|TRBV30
CAWRPRDPFYGYTF
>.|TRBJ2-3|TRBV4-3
CASSQADWGDTQYF
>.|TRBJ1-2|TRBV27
CASSLSTLAPYGYTF
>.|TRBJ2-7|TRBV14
CASSDLSAPSYEQYF
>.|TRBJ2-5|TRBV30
CAWKGSIETQYF
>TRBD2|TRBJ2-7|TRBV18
CASSQTSAGEQYF
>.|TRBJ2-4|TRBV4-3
CASSQDLGVSKNIQYF
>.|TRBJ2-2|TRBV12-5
CASAEGPTGELFF
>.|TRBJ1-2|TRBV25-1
CASSELGGYTF
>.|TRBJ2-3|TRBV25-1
CASSEYGEKTQYF
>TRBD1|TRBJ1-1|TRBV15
CATSRQGVFREAFF
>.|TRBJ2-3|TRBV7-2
CASSLGAGATTDTQYF
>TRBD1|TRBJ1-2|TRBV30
CAWSVEGARTF
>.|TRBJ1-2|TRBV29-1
CSATESNYGYTF
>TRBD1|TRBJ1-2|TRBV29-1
CSVPTGNWGYTF
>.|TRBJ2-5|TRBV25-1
CASSPGQFGQETQYF
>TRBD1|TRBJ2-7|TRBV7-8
CASSLADRAVGEQYF
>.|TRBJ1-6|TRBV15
CATSRRTGTGNSPLHF